The clone carrying this T cell receptor beta chain was seen more than once but under ten times. Its target is unknown. The data are from a study of T-cell reconstitution after alpha-beta-depleted transplantation in children. Points from the study as a whole: Surviving recipient cells, namely T cells and thymic progenitors, were the source of high day-60 TCRbeta diversity in some patients. Several hundred graft clones that had expanded were reportedly the source of alpha-beta T cells about two months after transplant. The authors attributed T-cell counts and diversity one year after transplant mostly to newly produced T cells.

The authors prepared the TCRbeta library with unique molecular identifiers. TCRdb analysed the PCR reads with MiXCR anew, one entry per CDR3 protein. Of a few hundred thousand distinct CDR3 sequences in the sample, around 25% were seen once. The clonotype originates from a female patient aged 2-10 years who had a stem cell transplant for congenital amegakaryocytic thrombocytopenia, so the T cells may come from the graft donor. The material sequenced was PBMCs, mostly from graft donor cells, taken 360 days after TCRalphabeta/CD19-depleted stem cell transplant.

The CDR3 region is CARSDEQYF. CDR3 sequence (DNA): TGTGCCAGATCGGACGAGCAGTACTTC. This chain links TRBV6-2 or TRBV6-3 with TRBJ2-7; D unresolved. This CDR3 has 9 residues. In germline, CDR1 is MNHEY, CDR2 SVGEGT. V lost 9 bases and J 5 bases, leaving 5 bases between the germline ends.